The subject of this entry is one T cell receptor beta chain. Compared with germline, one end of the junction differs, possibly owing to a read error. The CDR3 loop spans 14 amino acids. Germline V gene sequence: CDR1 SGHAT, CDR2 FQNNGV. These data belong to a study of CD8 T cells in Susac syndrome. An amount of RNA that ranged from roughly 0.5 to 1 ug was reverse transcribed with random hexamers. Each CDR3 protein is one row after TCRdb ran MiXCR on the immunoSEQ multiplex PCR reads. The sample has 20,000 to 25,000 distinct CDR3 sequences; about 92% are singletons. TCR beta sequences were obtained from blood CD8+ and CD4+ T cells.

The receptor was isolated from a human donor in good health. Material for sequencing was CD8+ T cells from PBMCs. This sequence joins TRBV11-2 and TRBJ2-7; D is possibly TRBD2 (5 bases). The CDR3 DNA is TGTGCCAGCAGTTTAGCGTGGGGTATGGACGAGCAGTACTTC. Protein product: CASSLAWGMDEQYF.